One sample yielded the 29 T cell receptor beta chains listed below, sequenced in a study of sequential checkpoint blockade in melanoma. Treatment described: randomized to nivolumab then ipilimumab (arm A) or the reverse (arm B). Assay: immunoSEQ multiplex PCR; the TCRdb copy retains only in-frame clones and omits some. The sample has some 11,000 clones, about four fifths seen once. Specimen: CD8+ T cells sorted from blood (inferred from file names), collected from a patient given nivolumab and ipilimumab in sequence. These receptors were collected from a human donor with melanoma.

The chain links TRBV29-1 to TRBJ2-1; 11 bases are a match to TRBD2. CDR3 size: 14 residues. Germline values: CDR1 SQVTM, CDR2 ANQGSEA. V gave up 5 bases and J gave up 3 bases; unmatched junction bases: 3. The CDR3 is CSVTGLADYNEQFF. Written as DNA, the CDR3 is TGCAGCGTTACGGGACTAGCGGACTACAATGAGCAGTTCTTC.

CDR3 residues: CASSEDRGRVEKLFF. The CDR3 nucleotides are TGTGCCAGCAGTGAGGACAGGGGGCGGGTTGAAAAACTGTTTTTT. The chain employs TRBV6-4 and TRBJ1-4; TRBD1 aligns across 11 bases. The CDR3 runs 15 residues. Per germline, CDR1 MRHNA and CDR2 SNTAGT. The trim removed 3 bases at V and 7 bases at J, leaving 4 bases unmatched.

The rearrangement links TRBV7-8 to TRBJ2-1; 8 bases match TRBD2. Germline V gene data show CDR1 as SGHVS and CDR2 as FQNEAQ. Trimming removed 5 bases from V and 4 bases from J; junction bases left unmatched: 4. This CDR3 contains 14 residues. The CDR3 DNA reads TGTGCCAGCAGCCCGAGCGGGGGTTACAATGAGCAGTTCTTC. It yields the protein CASSPSGGYNEQFF.

V and J are TRBV9 and TRBJ2-6; possible D gene TRBD1, 5 bases. The CDR3 totals 16 residues. V shed 0 bases and J shed 0 bases, with 7 bases lying between them. Germline lookup yields CDR1 SGDLS and CDR2 YYNGEE. CDR3 coding DNA: TGTGCCAGCAGCGTAGTAGGACACTCTGGGGCCAACGTCCTGACTTTC. It translates to CASSVVGHSGANVLTF.

This chain uses TRBV28 with TRBJ2-7; TRBD1 matches 8 bases. The CDR3 has 14 amino acids. The germline V gene has CDR1 MDHEN and CDR2 SYDVKM. J gave up 0 bases and V 5 bases, and 3 bases lay outside the gene matches. CDR3 coding DNA: TGTGCCAGCAGTCTACAGGGGGACTCCTACGAGCAGTACTTC. Protein: CASSLQGDSYEQYF.

For this clone: This same CDR3 is encoded by further DNA sequences in the sample. This chain uses TRBV7-9 with TRBJ2-7, with a weak D call TRBD1 (6 bases). The V end lost 5 bases, the J end lost 5 bases, and 19 bases lay between the germline ends. Per germline, CDR1 SEHNR and CDR2 FQNEAQ (reference sequence). This CDR3 has 15 residues. The CDR3, as DNA: TGTGCCAGCAGCCCAGGCAGGGGCGGTGTCGACGAGCAGTACTTC. Protein: CASSPGRGGVDEQYF.

The chain joins TRBV5-4 to TRBJ1-1; 8 nucleotides match TRBD1. The CDR3 has 14 residues. V trimming: 5 bases; J trimming: 1 base; junction bases outside the gene matches: 4. Germline V CDR1 and CDR2: SGHNT, YYREEE (reference sequence). CDR3 amino acids: CASRTGEGNTEAFF. CDR3 in DNA: TGTGCCAGCAGGACAGGGGAAGGGAACACTGAAGCTTTCTTT. Based on the CDR3 plus reference TRBV5-4 and TRBJ1-1, the full variable domain is ETGVTQSPTHLIKTRGQQVTLRCSSQSGHNTVSWYQQALGQGPQFIFQYYREEENGRGNFPPRFSGLQFPNYSSELNVNALELDDSALYLCASRTGEGNTEAFFGQGTRLTVV.

The rearrangement uses TRBV19 and TRBJ2-1, with 8 bases lining up with TRBD2. Germline values: CDR1 LNHDA, CDR2 SQIVND (reference sequence). V shed 3 bases, J shed 4 bases, and the junction held 5 bases outside the gene matches. The CDR3 has 15 amino acids. Written as DNA, the CDR3 is TGTGCCAGTAGTATCAAACTAGCGGTGTACAATGAGCAGTTCTTC. Translating it yields CASSIKLAVYNEQFF.

The chain employs TRBV7-3 and TRBJ2-3; no reliable D call. The CDR3 is 12 amino acids. In germline, CDR1 is SGHTA, CDR2 FQGTGA. V was trimmed by 5 bases and J by 5 bases, leaving 8 bases between them. The CDR3 DNA is TGTGCCAGCAGCCTACCGCGAGATACGCAGTATTTT. Its protein product is CASSLPRDTQYF.

V and J are TRBV13 and TRBJ2-5; 13 bases agree with TRBD2. V lost 4 bases and J lost 4; bases outside the gene matches: 6. Per the germline V gene, CDR1 is PRHDT and CDR2 is FYEKMQ (reference sequence). This CDR3 is built from 16 residues. The CDR3 loop is CASSSGLAGELETQYF. CDR3 bases: TGTGCCAGCAGCTCCGGACTAGCGGGAGAGCTAGAGACCCAGTACTTC.

The genes are TRBV5-6 and TRBJ2-1; the D gene is possibly TRBD1 (6 bases). Germline V CDR1 and CDR2: SGHDT, YYEEEE. The V gene lost 0 bases and the J gene lost 14 bases, with 18 bases spanning the gap. The CDR3 extends over 14 amino acids. The CDR3 region has the DNA TGTGCCAGCAGCTTGGTGACAGGAGCTGGGGTAGAGTTCTTC. Protein: CASSLVTGAGVEFF.

The V and J genes are TRBV4-1 and TRBJ1-3, with D tentatively TRBD1 (6 bases). Germline CDR1 and CDR2: MGHRA and YSYEKL. V lost 1 base to trimming and J lost 2 bases, with 9 bases between them. The CDR3 length is 15 residues. The CDR3 nucleotides read TGCGCCAGCAGCCAAGTCGGGGGGCCTGGAAACACCATATATTTT. It yields the protein CASSQVGGPGNTIYF.

This clone was seen a few times. The chain links TRBV14 to TRBJ1-2, with D possibly TRBD1 on 6 matching bases. Germline CDR1 SGHDN, CDR2 FVKESK. CDR3 length: 14 residues. V lost 4 bases, J lost 4 bases, and 13 bases lay in between. CDR3 in amino acids: CASSPEGHPYGYTF. As DNA, the CDR3 is TGTGCCAGCAGCCCTGAGGGACATCCCTATGGCTACACCTTC.

This clone was counted a single time. This rearrangement joins TRBV15 to TRBJ1-2; 8 bases match TRBD1. The junction had 11 bases not matched to a gene; V was cut back by 0 bases and J by 8 bases. Germline-derived CDR1 and CDR2 are LNHNV and YYDKDF (reference sequence). This CDR3 has 16 amino acids. CDR3 sequence: CATSRDRDRIVPGYTF. The CDR3, as DNA: TGTGCCACCAGCAGAGATCGGGACAGGATAGTACCCGGCTACACCTTC.

This clone has only one observation. This rearrangement joins TRBV4-1 to TRBJ2-5, with no clear D. This CDR3 region has 16 residues. The V gene lost 5 bases and the J gene lost 6 bases, with 22 bases spanning the gap. Looked up from germline, CDR1 is MGHRA and CDR2 is YSYEKL. CDR3 nucleotide sequence: TGCGCCAGCAGCTTTCGTTACAGCCAACCCCTGAAGACCCAGTACTTC. Encoded protein: CASSFRYSQPLKTQYF.

This sequence joins TRBV29-1 and TRBJ2-7; no clear D gene. V lost 0 bases and J lost 0, with 9 bases in between. The germline CDR1 and CDR2 sequences are SQVTM and ANQGSEA. The CDR3 contains 14 residues. The CDR3 spells CSVEERYSSYEQYF. As DNA, the CDR3 is TGCAGCGTTGAAGAACGATACAGCTCCTACGAGCAGTACTTC.

The chain combines TRBV19 with TRBJ2-3; D ambiguous. The germline V gene has CDR1 LNHDA and CDR2 SQIVND (reference sequence). The CDR3 runs 15 residues. Trimming pared 4 bases from V and 2 bases from J, leaving 13 bases between. In nucleotides, the CDR3 is TGTGCCAGTAGTAAAAAGTTGGCTTTCACAGATACGCAGTATTTT. It is translated as CASSKKLAFTDTQYF.

The V and J genes are TRBV28 and TRBJ2-2; 7 bases are shared with TRBD1. The CDR3 spans 16 residues. Per germline, CDR1 MDHEN and CDR2 SYDVKM. J lost 8 bases, V lost 6 bases, and 15 bases had no gene match. DNA of the CDR3: TGTGCCAGCAGGAGATCAGGGGGTTACGCTCAGGGGGAGCTGTTTTTT. Encoded protein: CASRRSGGYAQGELFF.

The chain uses TRBV28 and TRBJ2-7; tentative D call: TRBD1 (6 bases). The length of the CDR3 is 15 residues. Per the germline V gene, CDR1 is MDHEN and CDR2 is SYDVKM. V shed 7 bases and J shed 0 bases, with 16 bases lying between them. As DNA, the CDR3 is TGTGCCAGCATTCCGGGACACCTAAACTCCTACGAGCAGTACTTC. This sequence encodes CASIPGHLNSYEQYF.

This clone has just a few counts. This rearrangement joins TRBV19 to TRBJ2-7; 9 bases fit TRBD1. The CDR3 loop spans 15 amino acids. Germline V CDR1 and CDR2: LNHDA, SQIVND (reference sequence). The ends lost 2 bases at V and 4 bases at J; junction bases unmatched: 6. CDR3 bases: TGTGCCAGTAGTATACTGACAGGGGGTCGGTACGAGCAGTACTTC. Encoded protein: CASSILTGGRYEQYF. Looking up the rest from reference TRBV19 and TRBJ2-7 gives the full variable domain: DGGITQSPKYLFRKEGQNVTLSCEQNLNHDAMYWYRQDPGQGLRLIYYSQIVNDFQKGDIAEGYSVSREKKESFPLTVTSAQKNPTAFYLCASSILTGGRYEQYFGPGTRLTVT.

The genes are TRBV7-2 and TRBJ2-2, with D tentatively TRBD2 (5 bases). The CDR3 contains 16 residues. The germline gives CDR1 SGHTA, CDR2 FQGNSA. V lost 3 bases and J lost 5, with 16 bases in between. The DNA for the CDR3 is TGTGCCAGCAGCTTCTTTACTAGAGTAAGAACCGGGGAGCTGTTTTTT. Amino acids: CASSFFTRVRTGELFF.

The rearrangement links TRBV2 to TRBJ2-7; D is unclear. In germline, CDR1 is SNHLY, CDR2 FYNNEI. V lost 8 bases to trimming and J lost 0 bases, with 14 bases between them. The CDR3 has 14 amino acids. The CDR3 bases are TGTGCCAGCTGTGGTCCGGGTCCCTCCTACGAGCAGTACTTC. Residues: CASCGPGPSYEQYF.

This chain links TRBV5-1 with TRBJ2-1; 10 nucleotides match TRBD2. J lost 3 bases, V lost 2 bases, and 2 bases had no gene match. The CDR3 consists of 15 residues. The germline gives CDR1 SGHRS, CDR2 YFSETQ. Here the CDR3 reads CASSLAGGGYNEQFF. The DNA for the CDR3 is TGCGCCAGCAGCTTAGCGGGAGGGGGCTACAATGAGCAGTTCTTC.

This clone was recorded once. CDR3 coding DNA: TGTGCCAGCAGCGTAGGGGGGACCCACGGGGGCTATGGCTACACCTTC. Translated, it gives CASSVGGTHGGYGYTF. V and J are TRBV9 and TRBJ1-2; possibly TRBD1 for D (5 bases). This CDR3 spans 16 amino acids. The V gene lost 0 bases and the J gene lost 4 bases, with 16 bases spanning the gap. Per the germline V gene, CDR1 is SGDLS and CDR2 is YYNGEE.

V is TRBV5-1 and J is TRBJ2-2, with 9 bases fitting TRBD2. The CDR3 covers 16 residues. Trimming removed 1 base from V and 5 bases from J; junction bases left unmatched: 6. CDR1 SGHRS and CDR2 YFSETQ come from the germline V gene. DNA of the CDR3: TGCGCCAGCAGCTTGTACCTAGCGGGATGGACCGGGGAGCTGTTTTTT. It specifies CASSLYLAGWTGELFF.

Comments on this clone: The same CDR3 is also encoded by other DNA sequences in this sample. CDR3 sequence (DNA): TGTGCCAGCAGTTTAGGAGGAACCTACAATGAGCAGTTCTTC. Its translation is CASSLGGTYNEQFF. This chain connects TRBV27 to TRBJ2-1, with a weak D call TRBD2 (5 bases). Germline V gene lookup returns CDR1 MNHEY and CDR2 SMNVEV (reference sequence). Trimming left V 2 bases short and J 2 bases short, with 7 bases between. The CDR3 is 14 residues long.

The chain combines TRBV11-3 with TRBJ1-3; 9 bases line up with TRBD1. Germline-derived CDR1 and CDR2 are SGHNT and YENEEA. The CDR3 runs 15 residues. V was clipped by 6 bases and J by 2 bases; unmatched bases: 5. The CDR3 is CASSTTGGPGNTIYF. The DNA for the CDR3 is TGTGCCAGCAGTACTACAGGGGGCCCTGGAAACACCATATATTTT.

This clone qualifies as medium-sized. The chain joins TRBV28 to TRBJ2-7; TRBD1 matches 7 bases. V lost 2 bases and J lost 0; bases outside the gene matches: 7. CDR1 MDHEN and CDR2 SYDVKM come from the germline V gene. The CDR3 consists of 16 residues. The CDR3 bases are TGTGCCAGCAGTTTAAATGTTGGGACAGACTCCTACGAGCAGTACTTC. Its translation is CASSLNVGTDSYEQYF.

V gene TRBV30 combines with J gene TRBJ2-2; D uncertain. Germline V gene sequence: CDR1 GTSNPN, CDR2 SVGIG (reference sequence). The CDR3 has 13 amino acids. V was pared by 1 base and J by 3 bases, with 6 bases between. CDR3 residues: CAWSATDTGELFF. The CDR3 coding sequence is TGTGCCTGGAGTGCCACAGACACCGGGGAGCTGTTTTTT. Full variable domain (remainder filled in from reference TRBV30 and TRBJ2-2): SQTIHQWPATLVQPVGSPLSLECTVEGTSNPNLYWYRQAAGRGLQLLFYSVGIGQISSEVPQNLSASRPQDRQFILSSKKLLLSDSGFYLCAWSATDTGELFFGEGSRLTVL.